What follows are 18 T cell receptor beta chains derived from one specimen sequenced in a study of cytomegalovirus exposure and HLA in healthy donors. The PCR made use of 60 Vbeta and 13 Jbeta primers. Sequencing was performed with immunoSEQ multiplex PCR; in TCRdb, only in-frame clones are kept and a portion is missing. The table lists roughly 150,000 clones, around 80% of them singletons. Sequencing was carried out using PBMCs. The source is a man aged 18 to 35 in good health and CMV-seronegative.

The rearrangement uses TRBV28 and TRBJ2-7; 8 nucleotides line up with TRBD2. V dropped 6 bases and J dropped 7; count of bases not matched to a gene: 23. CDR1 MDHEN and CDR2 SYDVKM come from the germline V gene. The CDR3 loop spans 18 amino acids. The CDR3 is CASSPGSYTSGTTLEQYF. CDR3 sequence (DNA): TGTGCCAGCAGCCCTGGTTCCTATACTAGCGGAACCACTTTGGAGCAGTACTTC.

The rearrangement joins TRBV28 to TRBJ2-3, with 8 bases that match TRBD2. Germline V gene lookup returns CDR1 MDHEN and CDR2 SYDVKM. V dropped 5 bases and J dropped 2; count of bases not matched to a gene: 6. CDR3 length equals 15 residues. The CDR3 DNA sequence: TGTGCCAGCAGTCTTAGCGGGGAAAACACAGATACGCAGTATTTT. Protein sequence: CASSLSGENTDTQYF. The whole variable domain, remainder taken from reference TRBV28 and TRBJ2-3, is DVKVTQSSRYLVKRTGEKVFLECVQDMDHENMFWYRQDPGLGLRLIYFSYDVKMKEKGDIPEGYSVSREKKERFSLILESASTNQTSMYLCASSLSGENTDTQYFGPGTRLTVL.

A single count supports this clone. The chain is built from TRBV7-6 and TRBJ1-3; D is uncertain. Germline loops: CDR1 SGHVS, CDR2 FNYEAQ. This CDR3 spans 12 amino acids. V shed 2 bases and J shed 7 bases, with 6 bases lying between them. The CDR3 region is CASSLSGNTIYF. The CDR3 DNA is TGTGCCAGCAGCTTATCGGGGAACACCATATATTTT.

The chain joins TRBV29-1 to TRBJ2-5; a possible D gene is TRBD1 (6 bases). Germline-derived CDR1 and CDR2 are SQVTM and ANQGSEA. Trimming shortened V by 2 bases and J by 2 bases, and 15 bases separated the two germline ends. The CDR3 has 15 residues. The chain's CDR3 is CSVEPGEFGQETQYF. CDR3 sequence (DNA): TGCAGCGTTGAACCAGGGGAGTTTGGGCAAGAGACCCAGTACTTC. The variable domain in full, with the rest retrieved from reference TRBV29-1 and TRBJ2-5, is SAVISQKPSRDICQRGTSLTIQCQVDSQVTMMFWYRQQPGQSLTLIATANQGSEATYESGFVIDKFPISRPNLTFSTLTVSNMSPEDSSIYLCSVEPGEFGQETQYFGPGTRLLVL.

DNA for the CDR3: TGCGCCAGCAGCCAAAAGGGGTCACAAGAGACCCAGTACTTC. It yields the protein CASSQKGSQETQYF. The V and J genes are TRBV4-1 and TRBJ2-5; D possibly corresponds to TRBD1 (5 bases). Germline CDR1 is MGHRA and CDR2 is YSYEKL. CDR3 length equals 14 residues. Deletions cut 2 bases from V and 2 bases from J, with 9 bases between.

CDR3 nucleotides: TGTGCCAGCAGTTTGGTCAGGGGCCGGAACACTGAAGCTTTCTTT. It yields the protein CASSLVRGRNTEAFF. The chain uses TRBV28 and TRBJ1-1; a possible D gene is TRBD1 (6 bases). The CDR3 has 15 amino acids. Trimming stripped 3 bases from V and 1 base from J, with 12 bases between. The germline gives CDR1 MDHEN, CDR2 SYDVKM.

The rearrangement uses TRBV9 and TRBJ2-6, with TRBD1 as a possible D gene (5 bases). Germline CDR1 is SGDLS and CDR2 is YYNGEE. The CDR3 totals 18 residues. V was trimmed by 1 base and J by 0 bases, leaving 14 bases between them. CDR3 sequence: CASSVPLGQSSGANVLTF. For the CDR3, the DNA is TGTGCCAGCAGCGTACCACTGGGGCAGTCCTCTGGGGCCAACGTCCTGACTTTC. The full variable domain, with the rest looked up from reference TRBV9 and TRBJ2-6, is DSGVTQTPKHLITATGQRVTLRCSPRSGDLSVYWYQQSLDQGLQFLIQYYNGEERAKGNILERFSAQQFPDLHSELNLSSLELGDSALYFCASSVPLGQSSGANVLTFGAGSRLTVL.

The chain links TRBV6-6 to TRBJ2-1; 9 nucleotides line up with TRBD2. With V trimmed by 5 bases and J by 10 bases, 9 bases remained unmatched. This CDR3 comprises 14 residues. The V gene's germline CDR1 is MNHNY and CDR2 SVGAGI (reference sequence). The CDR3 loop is CASSNTRLAGEQFF. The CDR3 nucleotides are TGTGCCAGCAGTAACACCCGGCTAGCGGGGGAGCAGTTCTTC.

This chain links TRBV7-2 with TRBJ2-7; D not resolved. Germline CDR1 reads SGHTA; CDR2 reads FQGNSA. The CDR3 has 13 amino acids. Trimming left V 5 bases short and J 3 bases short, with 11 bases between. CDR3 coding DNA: TGTGCCAGCAGCCCGGTGGCAGGCTACGAGCAGTACTTC. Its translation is CASSPVAGYEQYF.

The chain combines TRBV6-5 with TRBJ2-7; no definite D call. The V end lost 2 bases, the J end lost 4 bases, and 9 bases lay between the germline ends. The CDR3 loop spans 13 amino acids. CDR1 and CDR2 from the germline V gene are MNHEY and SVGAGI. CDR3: CASSYGVEYEQYF. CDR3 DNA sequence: TGTGCCAGCAGTTACGGAGTCGAATACGAGCAGTACTTC.

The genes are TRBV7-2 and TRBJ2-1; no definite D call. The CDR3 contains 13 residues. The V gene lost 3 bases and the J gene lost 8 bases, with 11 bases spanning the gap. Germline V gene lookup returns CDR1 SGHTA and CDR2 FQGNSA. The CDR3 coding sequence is TGTGCCAGCAGCTTCCCTGCGGTGGATGAGCAGTTCTTC. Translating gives CASSFPAVDEQFF.

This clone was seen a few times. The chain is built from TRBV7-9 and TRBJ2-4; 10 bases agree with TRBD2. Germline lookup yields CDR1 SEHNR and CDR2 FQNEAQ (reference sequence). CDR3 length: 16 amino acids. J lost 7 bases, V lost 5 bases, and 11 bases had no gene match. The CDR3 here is CASSPLSGRFWNIQYF. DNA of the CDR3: TGTGCCAGCAGCCCACTTAGCGGGAGGTTCTGGAACATTCAGTACTTC.

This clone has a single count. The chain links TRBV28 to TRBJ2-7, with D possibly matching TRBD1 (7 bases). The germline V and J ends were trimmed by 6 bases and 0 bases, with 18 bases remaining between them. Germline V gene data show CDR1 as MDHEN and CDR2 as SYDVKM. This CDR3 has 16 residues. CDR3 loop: CASSPGGSGVSYEQYF. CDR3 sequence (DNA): TGTGCCAGCAGCCCAGGGGGGTCGGGGGTCTCCTACGAGCAGTACTTC.

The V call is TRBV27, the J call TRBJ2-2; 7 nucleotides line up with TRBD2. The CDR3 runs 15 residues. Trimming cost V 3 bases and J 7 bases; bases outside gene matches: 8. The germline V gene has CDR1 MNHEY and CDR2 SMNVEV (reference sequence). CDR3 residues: CASSLGGPRGGELFF. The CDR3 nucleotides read TGTGCCAGCAGTTTGGGAGGGCCGAGAGGCGGGGAGCTGTTTTTT.

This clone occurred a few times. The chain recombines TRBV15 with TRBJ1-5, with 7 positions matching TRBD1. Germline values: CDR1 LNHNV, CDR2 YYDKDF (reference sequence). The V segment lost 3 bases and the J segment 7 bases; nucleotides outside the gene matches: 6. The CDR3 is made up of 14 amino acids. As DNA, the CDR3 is TGTGCCACCAGCAGTCAGGGGGGAGAACAGCCCCAGCATTTT. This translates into CATSSQGGEQPQHF.

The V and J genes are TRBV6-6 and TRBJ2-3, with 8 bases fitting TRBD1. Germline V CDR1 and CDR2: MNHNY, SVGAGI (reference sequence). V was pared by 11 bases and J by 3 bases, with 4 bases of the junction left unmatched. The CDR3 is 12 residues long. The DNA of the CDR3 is TGTGCCGGACAGGGTAGTACAGATACGCAGTATTTT. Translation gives CAGQGSTDTQYF.

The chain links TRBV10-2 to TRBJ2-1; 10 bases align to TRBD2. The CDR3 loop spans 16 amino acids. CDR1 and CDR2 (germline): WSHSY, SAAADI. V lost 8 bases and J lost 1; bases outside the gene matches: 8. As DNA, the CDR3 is TGCGCCAGCGGAGGACCTAGCGGGAGATCCTACAATGAGCAGTTCTTC. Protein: CASGGPSGRSYNEQFF.

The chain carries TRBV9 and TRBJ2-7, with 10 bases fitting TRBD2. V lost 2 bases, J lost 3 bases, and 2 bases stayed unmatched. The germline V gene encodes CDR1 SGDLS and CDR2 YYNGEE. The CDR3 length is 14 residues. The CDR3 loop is CASSVSGRIYEQYF. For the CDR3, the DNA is TGTGCCAGCAGCGTTAGCGGGAGGATCTACGAGCAGTACTTC.